The following is a T cell receptor (beta chain) sequence with its context. This clonotype was seen repeatedly, ten times or more. There is no known antigen for this receptor. The input lacks base qualities; no much larger clone sits a single base away. Library construction relied on 5' RACE. Sequencing was carried out with a NextSeq 500. Unique molecular identifiers were attached to individual cDNA molecules in the TCR library protocol so that sequencing error and PCR bias could be corrected. Both TCR alpha and beta chains were sequenced, and tight co-correlation was observed between alpha and beta sequence abundances in each sample. On the study's bioinformatics: Decombinator V4 was used to annotate the V gene, J gene and CDR3 of the TCR sequences. Expanded TCRs were defined as changing significantly between any two time points under a Poisson model with p below 0.0001. TCR abundances were normalised to the total number of TCRs sequenced per sample and were expressed as counts per million. TRAV1-2 paired with TRAJ12, TRAJ20 or TRAJ33 defined MAIT TCRs, while TRAV10 paired with TRAJ18 defined iNKT TCRs. A search of VDJdb, accessed on 1 November 2021, was run for TCRs annotated to CMV, EBV and SARS-CoV-2, with TCRs annotated for multiple antigens excluded. TCRdb reworked the public reads: Q25 trimming with fastp, MiXCR clone assembly, productive beta chains retained. Every entry covers one CDR3 protein and lists the most common genes and DNA from its rows. None of the V and J calls come from the authors' own analysis; TCRdb made them. This sample gives more than 45,000 distinct CDR3 sequences in total; approximately 13% of them show up just once. The biggest ten clones account for around 9.6% of the sample.

The study was a case-control design nested within a healthcare worker cohort in London, UK, with weekly nasopharyngeal swab PCR tests and blood sampling. Between 23 and 31 March 2020, the week of the UK lockdown, healthcare workers were enrolled and then followed up weekly for as long as 16 weeks. This entry comes from a study of early T cells in non-severe SARS-CoV-2 infection (dated by TCRdb to the early 2020s). Regarding the study in general: Because TCR sequencing was done on bulk RNA from unsorted whole blood, the alpha and beta chains could not be paired.

The germline V gene gives CDR1 as KGHDR and CDR2 as SFDVKD. Reading from cysteine to phenylalanine, the CDR3 counts 16 amino acids. CDR3 DNA is the only sequence kept; it has 48 bases, read in frame from the first base. V is trimmed back by 4 bases and J by 4 bases, and the junction contains 10 bases that no gene match accounts for. Paper-wide results and their limitations: VDJdb matching was skewed toward anti-spike CD8 responses and likely underestimated virus-specific expansions by missing private and CD4 specificities.

The receptor was derived from an adult who was a healthcare worker with PCR-confirmed SARS-CoV-2 infection or an uninfected control (not recorded which). This sequence uses TRBV24-1 and TRBJ1-1; TRBD1 aligns with 8 central bases. Material: whole blood. The DNA sequence is as follows: TGTGCCACCAGTGACAACGCAGGGGGCGGAAGCACTGAAGCTTTCTTT. It codes for CATSDNAGGGSTEAFF.